This TCR beta chain was found in a study of regulatory T cells in long-lasting Graves disease. At the level of the study: Over 5 years of antithyroid drugs with positive TSH receptor antibodies was taken to mean persistent Graves' disease. Study-wide results and caveats: Sampling was limited to peripheral blood rather than thyroid tissue. New patients shared approximately 970 public clonotypes, and persistent patients shared more, with about 2,500.

With iRepertoire HTBI primers and Arm-PCR of CDR3 regions, TCR beta libraries were built. One entry per CDR3 protein results from TCRdb running MiXCR on the multiplex PCR reads. The sample consists of about 290,000 distinct CDR3 sequences, roughly a fifth of them appearing once. CDR3 length: 15 residues. Trimming removed 0 bases from V and 4 bases from J, with 12 bases in between. The germline gives CDR1 MNHEY, CDR2 SMNVEV (reference sequence). In the case of this clonotype: Its antigen is as yet unknown.

Time point meaning: persistent/refractory GD, antithyroid drugs over 5 years with positive TRAb. There was RNA extracted from PBMCs, and the TCR library was made from it. Patients came from an endocrinology department in Xi'an, China. The specimen was peripheral blood mononuclear cells (PBMCs), collected when the disease was refractory, from a patient treated with antithyroid drugs. The source is a female donor with Graves disease. This chain links TRBV27 with TRBJ1-2, with no clear D. Written as DNA, the CDR3 is TGTGCCAGCAGTTTATCGAGGGATACCTTCTATGGCTACACCTTC. Translating it yields CASSLSRDTFYGYTF.